The 12 T cell receptor beta chains below were found in one sample sequenced in a study of blood T cell repertoires in COVID-19. Some clones are missing from TCRdb's copy, which holds only in-frame ones; the method was immunoSEQ multiplex PCR. The sample holds about 40,000 clones; approximately 83% are singletons and the top ten take around 2.5%. The sequencing input was peripheral blood. These receptors were obtained from a woman aged 60-75 years with acute or convalescent COVID-19.

This chain links TRBV18 with TRBJ2-3, with 11 bases matching TRBD2. Trimming cost V 3 bases and J 0 bases; bases outside gene matches: 8. The CDR3 spans 18 residues. Germline V gene lookup returns CDR1 KGHSH and CDR2 LQKENI. The CDR3 region is CASSPSGLAATSTDTQYF. The CDR3, as DNA: TGTGCCAGCTCACCCTCGGGACTAGCGGCCACCAGCACAGATACGCAGTATTTT.

The chain recombines TRBV9 with TRBJ1-1, with D unclear. Germline assignment: CDR1 SGDLS and CDR2 YYNGEE. V lost 0 bases to trimming and J lost 0 bases, with 9 bases between them. The CDR3 runs to 15 residues. As DNA, the CDR3 is TGTGCCAGCAGCGTAGGTCAGTTCATGAACACTGAAGCTTTCTTT. Translation: CASSVGQFMNTEAFF.

The chain carries TRBV6-1 and TRBJ2-2, with a tentative D call TRBD1 (6 bases). This CDR3 is built from 19 residues. Trimming cost V 4 bases and J 0 bases, with 21 bases left between them. Per germline, CDR1 MNHNS and CDR2 SASEGT. The chain's CDR3 is CASSARHETGHPNTGELFF. The CDR3 DNA follows: TGTGCCAGCAGTGCACGCCACGAGACAGGTCACCCGAACACCGGGGAGCTGTTTTTT.

The chain couples TRBV5-1 to TRBJ2-1; 8 bases are shared with TRBD1. CDR3 size: 14 residues. Germline V gene sequence: CDR1 SGHRS, CDR2 YFSETQ. V lost 2 bases to trimming and J lost 3 bases; unmatched junction nucleotides: 1. CDR3 sequence reads: CASSFGTGYNEQFF. CDR3 bases: TGCGCCAGCAGCTTCGGGACAGGCTACAATGAGCAGTTCTTC.

V usage is TRBV18 and J usage is TRBJ1-3; tentatively, D is TRBD1 (6 bases). V dropped 6 bases and J dropped 2 bases, with 20 bases sitting between them. Germline CDR1 is KGHSH and CDR2 is LQKENI. The CDR3 contains 17 residues. The CDR3 region has the DNA TGTGCCAGCTCGCTCTCTGTGGGGACATTAACTGGAAACACCATATATTTT. It translates to CASSLSVGTLTGNTIYF.

The chain uses TRBV5-4 and TRBJ1-2; maybe TRBD1 (5 bases). With 0 bases removed from V and 4 bases from J, the gap between germline ends came to 16 bases. The CDR3 has 16 amino acids. Looked up from germline, CDR1 is SGHNT and CDR2 is YYREEE (reference sequence). This CDR3 is CASSLEGPGLGYGYTF. The CDR3 DNA reads as TGTGCCAGCAGCTTGGAGGGACCGGGACTCGGCTATGGCTACACCTTC.

The CDR3 nucleotides are TGTGCCAGCAGCCTGGGACAGGGGTCAACTAATGAAAAACTGTTTTTT. This codes for CASSLGQGSTNEKLFF. The gene calls are TRBV4-2 and TRBJ1-4, with TRBD1 identical over 10 bases. From germline, CDR1 is LGHNA and CDR2 YNFKEQ. The CDR3 has 16 amino acids. With 4 bases clipped from V and 0 bases from J, the junction kept 2 bases outside the gene matches.

The chain joins TRBV2 to TRBJ1-3, with 9 bases fitting TRBD1. V lost 5 bases, J lost 2 bases, and 22 bases stayed unmatched. From germline, CDR1 is SNHLY and CDR2 FYNNEI. CDR3 length: 21 residues. CDR3 loop: CASSPKPGQGHLSFPGNTIYF. CDR3 DNA: TGTGCCAGCAGTCCAAAACCGGGACAGGGACACCTATCATTTCCTGGAAACACCATATATTTT.

The chain recombines TRBV6-2 or TRBV6-3 with TRBJ2-7; D is ambiguous. CDR1 and CDR2 (germline): MNHEY, SVGEGT. Trimming left V 4 bases short and J 3 bases short, with 10 bases between. CDR3 length: 13 residues. The CDR3 bases are TGTGCCAGCAGTTGGGCAGGTTTCTACGAGCAGTACTTC. Protein product: CASSWAGFYEQYF.

V gene TRBV5-1 combines with J gene TRBJ2-2; tentative D call: TRBD2 (5 bases). The V gene's germline CDR1 is SGHRS and CDR2 YFSETQ. The ends were cut back, 0 bases at V and 1 base at J, with 10 bases in the middle. The CDR3 consists of 16 residues. The CDR3 region has the DNA TGCGCCAGCAGCTTGGCCGGAGGCGGGAACACCGGGGAGCTGTTTTTT. This sequence encodes CASSLAGGGNTGELFF.

The chain links TRBV19 to TRBJ1-5; D gene unclear. This CDR3 is built from 15 residues. Germline CDR1 and CDR2: LNHDA and SQIVND (reference sequence). V was pared by 5 bases and J by 1 base, with 12 bases between. The CDR3 is CASSWQYGSNQPQHF. CDR3 DNA: TGTGCCAGTAGTTGGCAGTACGGGAGCAATCAGCCCCAGCATTTT.

The chain is built from TRBV30 and TRBJ1-6; D unresolved. Germline assignment: CDR1 GTSNPN and CDR2 SVGIG (reference sequence). The CDR3 runs to 15 residues. V was shortened by 5 bases and J by 0 bases, with 11 bases between the two germline ends. The CDR3 DNA reads TGTGCCTGGGAACTCTTTGGCTCCTATAATTCACCCCTCCACTTT. Translating it yields CAWELFGSYNSPLHF.